These 8 T cell receptor beta chains came from one sample sequenced in a study of PD-L1 blockade in urothelial cancer. Libraries were prepared by immunoSEQ multiplex PCR; TCRdb keeps only in-frame clonotypes and omits some of them. The table shows under 30,000 clones, with roughly 83% occurring only once. The source material was PBMCs, sampled around atezolizumab (anti-PD-L1) treatment. These receptors all come from a man between 65 and 79 years old with urothelial cancer.

The chain carries TRBV19 and TRBJ2-2; D is unclear. This CDR3 is built from 13 residues. From germline, CDR1 is LNHDA and CDR2 SQIVND (reference sequence). Trimming cost V 11 bases and J 1 base, with 11 bases left between them. Here the CDR3 DNA reads TGTGCCGCTAGGAGAGAGAACACCGGGGAGCTGTTTTTT. This translates into CAARRENTGELFF.

The CDR3: CASSSAGGMEETQYF. In DNA form, the CDR3 reads TGTGCCAGCAGTTCGGCAGGGGGCATGGAAGAGACCCAGTACTTC. The chain combines TRBV28 with TRBJ2-5, with 8 bases identical to TRBD1. V gave up 4 bases and J gave up 3 bases; unmatched junction bases: 7. This CDR3 spans 15 amino acids. CDR1 is MDHEN, CDR2 SYDVKM, per germline.

The rearrangement uses TRBV18 and TRBJ2-2; D unclear. The CDR3 is made up of 15 amino acids. Germline V gives CDR1 KGHSH, CDR2 LQKENI. The ends were cut back, 4 bases at V and 2 bases at J, with 11 bases in the middle. CDR3 DNA sequence: TGTGCCAGCTCACGGATGGAGCCTAACACCGGGGAGCTGTTTTTT. This translates into CASSRMEPNTGELFF.

This clone was detected a few times. The V call is TRBV4-2, the J call TRBJ1-1, with TRBD1 as a possible D gene (5 bases). Germline assignment: CDR1 LGHNA and CDR2 YNFKEQ. Trimming took 0 bases from V and 1 from J, leaving 9 bases between them. The CDR3 is 15 amino acids. The CDR3 nucleotides are TGTGCCAGCAGCCAAGATTTGGGGCGGAACACTGAAGCTTTCTTT. Translation gives CASSQDLGRNTEAFF.

The chain uses TRBV11-3 and TRBJ2-1; TRBD1 is a possible D gene (6 bases). This CDR3 is 11 amino acids long. V was clipped by 5 bases and J by 10 bases, with 9 bases between them. The germline V gene encodes CDR1 SGHNT and CDR2 YENEEA. CDR3 loop: CASSATGEQFF. The CDR3 DNA sequence: TGTGCCAGCAGCGCGACAGGCGAGCAGTTCTTC.

The chain links TRBV28 to TRBJ2-3; D is unclear. Trimming took off 4 bases at V and 0 bases at J, with 5 bases between the two ends. Germline CDR1 is MDHEN and CDR2 is SYDVKM. The CDR3 is made up of 13 amino acids. The CDR3 loop is CASSSTSTDTQYF. In DNA form, the CDR3 reads TGTGCCAGCAGTTCGACTAGCACAGATACGCAGTATTTT. Drawing the rest from reference TRBV28 and TRBJ2-3, the complete variable domain is DVKVTQSSRYLVKRTGEKVFLECVQDMDHENMFWYRQDPGLGLRLIYFSYDVKMKEKGDIPEGYSVSREKKERFSLILESASTNQTSMYLCASSSTSTDTQYFGPGTRLTVL.

This chain connects TRBV19 to TRBJ2-2; 12 positions match TRBD2. The CDR3 contains 18 residues. V trimming: 3 bases; J trimming: 6 bases; junction bases outside the gene matches: 11. CDR1 is LNHDA, CDR2 SQIVND, per germline (reference sequence). Here the CDR3 reads CASSMTSLAGGPPGELFF. DNA of the CDR3: TGTGCCAGTAGTATGACGTCCCTAGCGGGAGGGCCCCCCGGGGAGCTGTTTTTT.

In DNA form, the CDR3 reads TGTGCCAGCAGCAAAGAAAAGGACAGGGGGCGAGGGGTGAACACTGAAGCTTTCTTT. Translating it yields CASSKEKDRGRGVNTEAFF. The chain joins TRBV21-1 to TRBJ1-1; the table's D call, TRBD1, has no DNA check behind it. TRBV21-1 is noted as a pseudogene. The CDR3 totals 19 residues.